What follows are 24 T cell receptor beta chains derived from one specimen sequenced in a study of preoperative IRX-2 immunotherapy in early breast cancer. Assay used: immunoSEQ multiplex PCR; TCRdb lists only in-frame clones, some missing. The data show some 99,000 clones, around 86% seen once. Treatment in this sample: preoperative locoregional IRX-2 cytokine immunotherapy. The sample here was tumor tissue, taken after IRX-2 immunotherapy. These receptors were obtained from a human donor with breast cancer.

The CDR3 nucleotides read TGCGCCAGCCGCGACAGGGTTGAGGCTAACTATGGCTACACCTTC. Its translation: CASRDRVEANYGYTF. The V and J genes are TRBV5-1 and TRBJ1-2; 7 nucleotides agree with TRBD1. Trimming removed 7 bases from V and 0 bases from J; junction bases left unmatched: 9. The CDR3 has 15 amino acids. In germline, CDR1 is SGHRS, CDR2 YFSETQ.

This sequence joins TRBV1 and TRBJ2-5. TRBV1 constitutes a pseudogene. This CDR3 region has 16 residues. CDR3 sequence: CASSPQGVGTGETQYF. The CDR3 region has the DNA TGCGCCAGCAGCCCCCAAGGGGTGGGGACCGGGGAGACCCAGTACTTC.

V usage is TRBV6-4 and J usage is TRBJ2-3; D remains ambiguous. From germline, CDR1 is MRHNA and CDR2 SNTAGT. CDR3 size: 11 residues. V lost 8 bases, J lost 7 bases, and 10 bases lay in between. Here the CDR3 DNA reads TGTGCCAGCGGCACCGTTTATACGCAGTATTTT. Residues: CASGTVYTQYF.

The CDR3 DNA reads TGTGCCATTGGGACAGGCACCTGGGACGAGCAGTACTTC. Translation gives CAIGTGTWDEQYF. The chain links TRBV6-8 to TRBJ2-7, with 8 positions matching TRBD1. The CDR3 consists of 13 residues. Germline V gives CDR1 MNHGY, CDR2 SAAAGT. The ends lost 10 bases at V and 5 bases at J; junction bases unmatched: 10.

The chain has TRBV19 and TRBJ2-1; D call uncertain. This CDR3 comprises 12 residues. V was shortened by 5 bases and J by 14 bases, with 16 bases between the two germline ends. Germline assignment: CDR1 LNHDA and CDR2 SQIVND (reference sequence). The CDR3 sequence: CASSVGRAQKFF. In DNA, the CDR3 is TGTGCCAGTAGTGTTGGACGGGCGCAGAAGTTCTTC.

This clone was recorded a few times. CDR3 protein: CASSRTHITTDTQYF. Here the CDR3 DNA reads TGCGCCAGCAGCCGGACACACATAACTACAGATACGCAGTATTTT. V is TRBV10-2 and J is TRBJ2-3; the D gene is possibly TRBD1 (5 bases). Germline V gene lookup returns CDR1 WSHSY and CDR2 SAAADI. V lost 6 bases and J 3 bases, leaving 16 bases between the germline ends. The CDR3 covers 15 residues.

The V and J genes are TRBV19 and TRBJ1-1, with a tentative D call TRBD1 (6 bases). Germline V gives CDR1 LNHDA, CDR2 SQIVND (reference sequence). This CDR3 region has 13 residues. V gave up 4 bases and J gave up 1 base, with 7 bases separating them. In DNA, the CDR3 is TGTGCCAGTAGTACGGACAGGAACACTGAAGCTTTCTTT. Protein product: CASSTDRNTEAFF.

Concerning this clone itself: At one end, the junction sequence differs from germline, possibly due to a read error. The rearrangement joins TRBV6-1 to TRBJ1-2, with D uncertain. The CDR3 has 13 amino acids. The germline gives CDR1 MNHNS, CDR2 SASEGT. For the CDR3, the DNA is TGTGCCAGCAGTGAAGACAAAGGATATGACTACACCTTC. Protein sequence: CASSEDKGYDYTF.

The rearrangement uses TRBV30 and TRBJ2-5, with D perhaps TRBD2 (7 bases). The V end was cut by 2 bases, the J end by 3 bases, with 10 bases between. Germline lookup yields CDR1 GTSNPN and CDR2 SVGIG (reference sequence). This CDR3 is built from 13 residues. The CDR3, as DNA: TGTGCCTGGAGTCGGGGGGCCGAAGAGACCCAGTACTTC. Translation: CAWSRGAEETQYF.

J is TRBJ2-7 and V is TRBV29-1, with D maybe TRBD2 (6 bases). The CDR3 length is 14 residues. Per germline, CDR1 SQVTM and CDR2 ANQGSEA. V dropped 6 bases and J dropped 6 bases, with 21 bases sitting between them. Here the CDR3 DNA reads TGCAGCGTGCACCCGGGACTCCCCTCAGGCGAGCAGTACTTC. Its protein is CSVHPGLPSGEQYF.

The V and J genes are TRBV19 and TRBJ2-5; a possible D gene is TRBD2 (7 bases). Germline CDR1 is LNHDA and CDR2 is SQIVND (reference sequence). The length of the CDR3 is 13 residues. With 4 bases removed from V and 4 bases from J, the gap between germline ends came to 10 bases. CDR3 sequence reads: CASSKGGGETQYF. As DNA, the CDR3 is TGTGCCAGTAGTAAGGGAGGGGGAGAGACCCAGTACTTC. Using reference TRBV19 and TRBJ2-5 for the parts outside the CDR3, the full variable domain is DGGITQSPKYLFRKEGQNVTLSCEQNLNHDAMYWYRQDPGQGLRLIYYSQIVNDFQKGDIAEGYSVSREKKESFPLTVTSAQKNPTAFYLCASSKGGGETQYFGPGTRLLVL.

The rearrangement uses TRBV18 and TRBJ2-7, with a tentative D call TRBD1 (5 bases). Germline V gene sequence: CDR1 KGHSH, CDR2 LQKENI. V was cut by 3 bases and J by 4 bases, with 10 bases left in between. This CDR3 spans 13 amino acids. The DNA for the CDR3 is TGTGCCAGCTCACCGCCAGGGCTGTACGAGCAGTACTTC. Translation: CASSPPGLYEQYF.

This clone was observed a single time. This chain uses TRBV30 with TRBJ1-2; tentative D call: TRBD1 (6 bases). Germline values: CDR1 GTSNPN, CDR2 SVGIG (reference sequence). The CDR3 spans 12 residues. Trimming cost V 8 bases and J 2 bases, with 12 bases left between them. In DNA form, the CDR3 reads TGTGCCGGAACGGGACACAACTATGGCTACACCTTC. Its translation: CAGTGHNYGYTF. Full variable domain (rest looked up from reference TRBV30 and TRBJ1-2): SQTIHQWPATLVQPVGSPLSLECTVEGTSNPNLYWYRQAAGRGLQLLFYSVGIGQISSEVPQNLSASRPQDRQFILSSKKLLLSDSGFYLCAGTGHNYGYTFGSGTRLTVV.

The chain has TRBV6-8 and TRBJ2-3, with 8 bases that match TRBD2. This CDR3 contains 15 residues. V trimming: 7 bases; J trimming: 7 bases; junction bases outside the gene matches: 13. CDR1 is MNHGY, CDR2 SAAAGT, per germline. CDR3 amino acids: CASKIGAGVGYTQYF. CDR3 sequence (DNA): TGTGCCAGCAAAATCGGAGCGGGAGTAGGGTATACGCAGTATTTT.

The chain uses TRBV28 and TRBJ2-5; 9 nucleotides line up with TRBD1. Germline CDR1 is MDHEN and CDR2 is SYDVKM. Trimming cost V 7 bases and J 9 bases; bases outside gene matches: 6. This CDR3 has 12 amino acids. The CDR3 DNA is TGTGCCAGCACTACAGGGGGCGAGGCCCAGTACTTC. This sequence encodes CASTTGGEAQYF.

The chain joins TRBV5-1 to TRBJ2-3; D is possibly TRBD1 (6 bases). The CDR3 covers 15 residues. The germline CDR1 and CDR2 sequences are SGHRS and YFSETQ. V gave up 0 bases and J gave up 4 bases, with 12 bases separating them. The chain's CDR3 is CASSLATGTADTQYF. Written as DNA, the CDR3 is TGCGCCAGCAGCTTGGCGACAGGAACAGCAGATACGCAGTATTTT.

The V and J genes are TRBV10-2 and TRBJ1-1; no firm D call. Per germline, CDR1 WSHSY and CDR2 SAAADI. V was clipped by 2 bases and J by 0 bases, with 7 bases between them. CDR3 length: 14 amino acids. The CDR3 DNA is TGCGCCAGCAGTGAGCCTTTTATGAACACTGAAGCTTTCTTT. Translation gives CASSEPFMNTEAFF.

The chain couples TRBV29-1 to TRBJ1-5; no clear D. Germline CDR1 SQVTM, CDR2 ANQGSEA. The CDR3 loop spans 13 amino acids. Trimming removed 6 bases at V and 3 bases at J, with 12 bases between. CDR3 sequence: CSVRTGSNQPQHF. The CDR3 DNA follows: TGCAGCGTCCGGACGGGTTCCAATCAGCCCCAGCATTTT.

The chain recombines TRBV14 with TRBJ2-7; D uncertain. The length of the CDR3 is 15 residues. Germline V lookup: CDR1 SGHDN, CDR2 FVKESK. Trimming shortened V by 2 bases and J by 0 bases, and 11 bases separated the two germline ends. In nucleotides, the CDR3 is TGTGCCAGCAGCCAAATTGGACCCAGCTCCTACGAGCAGTACTTC. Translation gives CASSQIGPSSYEQYF. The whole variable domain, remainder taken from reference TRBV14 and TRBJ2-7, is EAGVTQFPSHSVIEKGQTVTLRCDPISGHDNLYWYRRVMGKEIKFLLHFVKESKQDESGMPNNRFLAERTGGTYSTLKVQPAELEDSGVYFCASSQIGPSSYEQYFGPGTRLTVT.

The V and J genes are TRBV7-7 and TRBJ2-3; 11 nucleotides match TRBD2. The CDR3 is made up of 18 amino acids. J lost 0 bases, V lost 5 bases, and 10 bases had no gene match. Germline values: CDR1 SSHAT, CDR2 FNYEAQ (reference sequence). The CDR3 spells CASSQRLAGGLSTDTQYF. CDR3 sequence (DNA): TGTGCCAGCAGCCAGAGGCTAGCGGGGGGTCTAAGCACAGATACGCAGTATTTT.

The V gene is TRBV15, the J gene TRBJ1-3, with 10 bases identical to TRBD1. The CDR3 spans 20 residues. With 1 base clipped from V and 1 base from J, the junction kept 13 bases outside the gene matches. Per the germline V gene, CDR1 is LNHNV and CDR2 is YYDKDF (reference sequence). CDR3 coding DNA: TGTGCCACCAGCAGAGGTGTGGGACAGGGGCCTCTTCTTTCTGGAAACACCATATATTTT. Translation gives CATSRGVGQGPLLSGNTIYF.

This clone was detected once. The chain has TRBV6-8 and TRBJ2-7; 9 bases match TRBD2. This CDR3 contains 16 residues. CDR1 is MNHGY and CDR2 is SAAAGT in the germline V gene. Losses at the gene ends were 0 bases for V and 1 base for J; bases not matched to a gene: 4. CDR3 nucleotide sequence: TGTGCCAGCAGTTACTCTAGCGGGAGAGATTCCTACGAGCAGTACTTC. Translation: CASSYSSGRDSYEQYF.

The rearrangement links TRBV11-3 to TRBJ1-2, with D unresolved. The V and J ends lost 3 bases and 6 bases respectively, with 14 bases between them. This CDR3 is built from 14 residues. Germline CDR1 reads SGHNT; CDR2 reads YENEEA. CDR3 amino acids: CASSLGVSDDGYTF. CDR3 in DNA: TGTGCCAGCAGCTTGGGCGTGAGTGATGATGGCTACACCTTC.

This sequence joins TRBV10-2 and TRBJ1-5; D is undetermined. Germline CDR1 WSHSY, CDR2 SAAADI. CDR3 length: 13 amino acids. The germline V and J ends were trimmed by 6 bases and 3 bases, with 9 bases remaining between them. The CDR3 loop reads CASRQRDNQPQHF. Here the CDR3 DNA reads TGCGCCAGCAGACAGAGGGACAATCAGCCCCAGCATTTT.